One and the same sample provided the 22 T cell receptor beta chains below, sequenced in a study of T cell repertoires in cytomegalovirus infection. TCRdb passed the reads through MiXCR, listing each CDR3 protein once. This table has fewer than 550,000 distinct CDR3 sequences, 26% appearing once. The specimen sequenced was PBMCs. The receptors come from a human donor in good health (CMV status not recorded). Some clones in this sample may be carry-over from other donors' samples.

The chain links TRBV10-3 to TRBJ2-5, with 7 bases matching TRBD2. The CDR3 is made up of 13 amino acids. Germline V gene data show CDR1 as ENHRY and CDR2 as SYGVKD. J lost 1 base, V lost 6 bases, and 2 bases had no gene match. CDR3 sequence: CAIRAGIQETQYF. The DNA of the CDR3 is TGTGCCATCAGAGCGGGGATCCAAGAGACCCAGTACTTC.

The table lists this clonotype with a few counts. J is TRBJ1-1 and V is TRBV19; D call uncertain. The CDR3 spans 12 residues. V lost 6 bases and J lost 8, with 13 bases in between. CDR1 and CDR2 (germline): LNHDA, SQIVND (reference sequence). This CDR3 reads CASRPTPGEAFF. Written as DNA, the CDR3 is TGTGCCAGTAGGCCTACTCCCGGCGAAGCTTTCTTT.

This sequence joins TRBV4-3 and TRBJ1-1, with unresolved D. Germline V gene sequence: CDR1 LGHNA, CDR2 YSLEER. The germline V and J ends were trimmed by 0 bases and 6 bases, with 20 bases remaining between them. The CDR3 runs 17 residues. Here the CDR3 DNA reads TGCGCCAGCAGCCAAGATTATCTTGGCAGCCCAGAGGCTGAAGCTTTCTTT. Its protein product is CASSQDYLGSPEAEAFF.

CDR3 in amino acids: CASSPTYDTGGRTEAFF. CDR3 DNA: TGTGCCAGCTCACCTACTTATGACACAGGGGGAAGGACTGAAGCTTTCTTT. The chain recombines TRBV18 with TRBJ1-1, with TRBD1 matching over 8 bases. This CDR3 has 17 residues. Germline V gene lookup returns CDR1 KGHSH and CDR2 LQKENI. With 3 bases clipped from V and 5 bases from J, the junction kept 14 bases outside the gene matches.

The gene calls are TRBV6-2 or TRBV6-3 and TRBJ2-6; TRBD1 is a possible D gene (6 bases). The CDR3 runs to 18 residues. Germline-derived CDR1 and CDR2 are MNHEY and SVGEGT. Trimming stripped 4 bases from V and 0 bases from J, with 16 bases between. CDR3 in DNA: TGTGCCAGCAGTTCTCTGCGACAGGTCCCCTCTGGGGCCAACGTCCTGACTTTC. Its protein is CASSSLRQVPSGANVLTF.

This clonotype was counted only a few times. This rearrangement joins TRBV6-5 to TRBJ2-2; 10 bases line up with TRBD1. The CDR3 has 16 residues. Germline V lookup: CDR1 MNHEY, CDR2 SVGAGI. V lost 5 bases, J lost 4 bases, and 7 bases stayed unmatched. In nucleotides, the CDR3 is TGTGCCAGCAGTCTACCCGGGACAGGGGTCACCGGGGAGCTGTTTTTT. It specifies CASSLPGTGVTGELFF.

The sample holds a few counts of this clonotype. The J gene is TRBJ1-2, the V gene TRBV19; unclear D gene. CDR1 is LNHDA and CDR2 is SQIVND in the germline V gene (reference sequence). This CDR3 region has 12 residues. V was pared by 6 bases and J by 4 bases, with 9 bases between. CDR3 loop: CASREESYGYTF. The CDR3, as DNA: TGTGCCAGTAGGGAGGAAAGCTATGGCTACACCTTC.

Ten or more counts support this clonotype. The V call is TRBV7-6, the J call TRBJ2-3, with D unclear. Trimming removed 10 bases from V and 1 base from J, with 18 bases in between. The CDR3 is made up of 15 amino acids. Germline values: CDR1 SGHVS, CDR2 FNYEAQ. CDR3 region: CAKSHPTWGTDTQYF. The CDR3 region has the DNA TGTGCCAAGTCCCATCCGACGTGGGGCACAGATACGCAGTATTTT. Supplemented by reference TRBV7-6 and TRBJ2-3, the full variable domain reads GAGVSQSPRYKVTKRGQDVALRCDPISGHVSLYWYRQALGQGPEFLTYFNYEAQQDKSGLPNDRFSAERPEGSISTLTIQRTEQRDSAMYRCAKSHPTWGTDTQYFGPGTRLTVL.

The CDR3 is CASSHAQETQYF. CDR3 DNA sequence: TGTGCCAGCAGCCATGCACAAGAGACCCAGTACTTC. The rearrangement joins TRBV3-1 to TRBJ2-5, with D unclear. The CDR3 contains 12 residues. V lost 3 bases, J lost 2 bases, and 4 bases lay in between. Germline V gene data show CDR1 as LGHDT and CDR2 as YNNKEL (reference sequence).

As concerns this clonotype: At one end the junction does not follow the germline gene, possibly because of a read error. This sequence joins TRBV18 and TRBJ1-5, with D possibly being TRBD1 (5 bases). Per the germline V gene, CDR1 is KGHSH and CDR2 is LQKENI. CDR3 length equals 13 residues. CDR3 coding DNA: TGTGCCAGCTCCCCACAGGCGAATCAGCCCCAGCATTTT. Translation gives CASSPQANQPQHF.

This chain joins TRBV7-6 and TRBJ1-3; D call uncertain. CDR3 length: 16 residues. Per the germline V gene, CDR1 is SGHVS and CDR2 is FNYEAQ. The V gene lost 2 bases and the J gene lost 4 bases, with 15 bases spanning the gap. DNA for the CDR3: TGTGCCAGCAGCTTAATTGAGGGAAGATCGGGAAACACCATATATTTT. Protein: CASSLIEGRSGNTIYF. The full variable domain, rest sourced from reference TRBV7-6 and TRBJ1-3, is GAGVSQSPRYKVTKRGQDVALRCDPISGHVSLYWYRQALGQGPEFLTYFNYEAQQDKSGLPNDRFSAERPEGSISTLTIQRTEQRDSAMYRCASSLIEGRSGNTIYFGEGSWLTVV.

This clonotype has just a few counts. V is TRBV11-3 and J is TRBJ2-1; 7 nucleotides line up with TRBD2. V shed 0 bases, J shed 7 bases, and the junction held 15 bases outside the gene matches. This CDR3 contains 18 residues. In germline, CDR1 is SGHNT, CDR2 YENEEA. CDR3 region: CASSLDAFGGRNANEQFF. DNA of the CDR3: TGTGCCAGCAGCTTAGACGCCTTTGGCGGGAGAAACGCGAATGAGCAGTTCTTC. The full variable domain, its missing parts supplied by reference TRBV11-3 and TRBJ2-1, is EAGVVQSPRYKIIEKKQPVAFWCNPISGHNTLYWYLQNLGQGPELLIRYENEEAVDDSQLPKDRFSAERLKGVDSTLKIQPAELGDSAVYLCASSLDAFGGRNANEQFFGPGTRLTVL.

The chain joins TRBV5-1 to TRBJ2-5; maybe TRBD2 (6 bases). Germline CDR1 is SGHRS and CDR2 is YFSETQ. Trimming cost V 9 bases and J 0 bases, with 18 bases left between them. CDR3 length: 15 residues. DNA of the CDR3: TGCGCCACCACTGGGGGGAATGGGAACCAAGAGACCCAGTACTTC. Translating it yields CATTGGNGNQETQYF.

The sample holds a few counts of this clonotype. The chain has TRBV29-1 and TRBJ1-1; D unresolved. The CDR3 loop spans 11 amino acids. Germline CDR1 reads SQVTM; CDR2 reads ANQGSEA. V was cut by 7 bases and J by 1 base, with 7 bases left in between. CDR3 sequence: CSGLKNTEAFF. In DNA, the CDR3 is TGCAGCGGCTTGAAGAACACTGAAGCTTTCTTT.

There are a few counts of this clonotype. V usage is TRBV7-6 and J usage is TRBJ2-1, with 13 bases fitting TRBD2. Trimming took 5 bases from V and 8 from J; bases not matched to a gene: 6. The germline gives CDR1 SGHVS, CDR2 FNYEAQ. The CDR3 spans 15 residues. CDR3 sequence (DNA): TGTGCCAGCAGCGCAGGGACTAGCGGGATCGATGAGCAGTTCTTC. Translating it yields CASSAGTSGIDEQFF.

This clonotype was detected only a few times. This CDR3 is CASSPGGMRTGELFF. CDR3 coding DNA: TGTGCCAGCAGCCCTGGAGGGATGCGTACCGGGGAGCTGTTTTTT. The gene calls are TRBV7-3 and TRBJ2-2; perhaps TRBD2 as D (6 bases). CDR3 length: 15 amino acids. The ends were cut back, 5 bases at V and 5 bases at J, with 15 bases in the middle. CDR1 and CDR2 (germline): SGHTA, FQGTGA.

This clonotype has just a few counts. The CDR3 DNA sequence: TGTGCCATCAGTGAGTCTGACAGGGGGAATTCACCCCTCCACTTT. It translates to CAISESDRGNSPLHF. The chain joins TRBV10-3 to TRBJ1-6; TRBD1 matches 9 bases. The CDR3 is 15 amino acids. Germline loops: CDR1 ENHRY, CDR2 SYGVKD. J was trimmed by 7 bases and V by 0 bases; bases with no gene match: 1.

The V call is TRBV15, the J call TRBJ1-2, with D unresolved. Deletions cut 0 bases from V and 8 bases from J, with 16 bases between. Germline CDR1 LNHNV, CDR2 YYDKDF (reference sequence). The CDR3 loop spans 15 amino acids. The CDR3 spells CATSREKFSTGGYTF. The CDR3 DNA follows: TGTGCCACCAGCAGAGAAAAGTTTTCAACTGGAGGCTACACCTTC.

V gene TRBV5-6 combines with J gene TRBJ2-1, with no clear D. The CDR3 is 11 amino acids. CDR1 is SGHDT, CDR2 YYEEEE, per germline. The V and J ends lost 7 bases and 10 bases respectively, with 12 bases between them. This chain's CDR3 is CASHLNTEQFF. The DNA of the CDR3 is TGTGCCAGCCATCTCAACACGGAGCAGTTCTTC.

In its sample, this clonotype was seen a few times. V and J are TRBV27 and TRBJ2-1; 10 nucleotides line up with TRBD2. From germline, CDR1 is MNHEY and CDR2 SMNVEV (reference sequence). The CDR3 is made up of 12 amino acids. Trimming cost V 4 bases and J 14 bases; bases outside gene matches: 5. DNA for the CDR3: TGTGCCAGCAGTTCCAGCGGGAGGGGAAAGTTCTTC. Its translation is CASSSSGRGKFF.

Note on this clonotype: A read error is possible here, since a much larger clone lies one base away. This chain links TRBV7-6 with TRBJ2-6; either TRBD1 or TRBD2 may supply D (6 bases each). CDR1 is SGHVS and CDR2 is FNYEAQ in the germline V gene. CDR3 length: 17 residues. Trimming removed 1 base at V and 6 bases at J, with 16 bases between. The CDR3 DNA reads TGTGCCAGCAGCTTAGGAAAATCGGGGGCTGAGGCCAACGTCCTGACTTTC. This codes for CASSLGKSGAEANVLTF.

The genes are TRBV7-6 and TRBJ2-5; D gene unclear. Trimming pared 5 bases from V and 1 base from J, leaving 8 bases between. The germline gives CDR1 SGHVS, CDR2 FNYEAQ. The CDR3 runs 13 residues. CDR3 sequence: CASSHATQETQYF. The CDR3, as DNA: TGTGCCAGCAGCCATGCCACCCAAGAGACCCAGTACTTC.